The rows below give T cell receptor beta chains drawn from one sample of a study of regulatory T cells in long-lasting Graves disease. One entry per CDR3 protein results from TCRdb running MiXCR on the multiplex PCR reads. The data contain approximately 300,000 distinct CDR3 sequences, under 20% of them singletons. The sequences come from peripheral blood mononuclear cells (PBMCs), collected at new diagnosis, from a patient treated with antithyroid drugs. The receptors originated from a female donor with Graves disease. Both conserved end residues are part of each CDR3. The D gene is left open where the match is weak. Some rows have no size entry. The others give once, few or many, or a class for an expanded clone.

14 | TRBJ1-4 | many | TRBV19 | - | CATSPGAGNEKLFF | TGTGCCACCTCCCCCGGGGCTGGAAATGAAAAACTGTTTTTT
14 | TRBJ1-2 | many | TRBV12-3/TRBV12-4 | TRBD1 | CASHPGGLTGGYTF | TGTGCCAGCCACCCAGGGGGTTTAACGGGAGGCTACACCTTC
12 | TRBJ1-4 | - | TRBV29-1 | - | CSGGEVNEKLFF | TGCAGTGGGGGAGAGGTTAATGAAAAACTGTTTTTT
15 | TRBJ2-5 | many | TRBV11-3 | TRBD1 | CASSNTGGPQETQYF | TGTGCCAGCAGCAATACAGGGGGCCCCCAAGAGACCCAGTACTTC
14 | TRBJ2-2 | - | TRBV4-1 | - | CASSTTTNTGELFF | TGCGCCAGCAGCACCACCACGAACACCGGGGAGCTGTTTTTT
15 | TRBJ2-1 | - | TRBV10-2 | TRBD2 | CASSEFERESNEQFF | TGCGCCAGCAGTGAGTTCGAGCGGGAGAGTAATGAGCAGTTCTTC
14 | TRBJ1-1 | - | TRBV5-1 | - | CASSPTLVVTEAFF | TGCGCCAGCAGCCCCACTCTTGTTGTCACTGAAGCTTTCTTT
18 | TRBJ1-5 | - | TRBV5-6 | - | CASSLTMTGSISNQPQHF | TGTGCCAGCAGCTTAACAATGACAGGTTCCATTAGCAATCAGCCCCAGCATTTT
15 | TRBJ2-7 | many | TRBV9 | TRBD2 | CASSLRDSGAYEQYF | TGTGCCAGCAGCCTGCGGGATAGCGGGGCCTACGAGCAGTACTTC
11 | TRBJ2-7 | many | TRBV2 | - | CASTLAYEQYF | TGTGCCAGCACCCTAGCCTACGAGCAGTACTTC
16 | TRBJ2-5 | many | TRBV3-1 | - | CASSQDSVPVGETQYF | TGTGCCAGCAGCCAAGATTCCGTTCCGGTGGGGGAGACCCAGTACTTC
16 | TRBJ2-7 | many | TRBV12-3/TRBV12-4 | - | CASSPSHSRWSYEQYF | TGTGCCAGCAGCCCATCCCACTCGAGGTGGTCCTACGAGCAGTACTTC
17 | TRBJ2-1 | many | TRBV7-9 | TRBD1 | CASSLGTGWSSYNEQFF | TGTGCCAGCAGCTTAGGGACAGGGTGGAGCTCCTACAATGAGCAGTTCTTC
15 | TRBJ2-1 | many | TRBV11-2 | TRBD2 | CASSFLLAVYNEQFF | TGTGCCAGCAGCTTTCTACTAGCGGTGTACAATGAGCAGTTCTTC
17 | TRBJ2-1 | many | TRBV7-6 | - | CASSHPYKATSSDEQFF | TGTGCCAGCAGCCATCCCTACAAAGCAACCTCGAGCGATGAGCAGTTCTTC
16 | TRBJ1-5 | many | TRBV13 | - | CASSLGRGGSNQPQHF | TGTGCCAGCAGCTTAGGCCGGGGTGGGAGCAATCAGCCCCAGCATTTT